These T cell receptor beta chains were read from a single sample in a study of T cell repertoires in cytomegalovirus infection. TCRdb independently ran MiXCR on the reads; one entry per CDR3 protein. The sample records around 540,000 distinct CDR3 sequences, 30% to 40% being singletons. No cognate antigen is known for these TCRs. The sample here was cultured PBMCs, taken from culture after CMV antigen stimulation. These receptors were taken from a human donor in good health (CMV status not recorded). Some clones in this sample may be carry-over from other donors' samples. CDR3s include the opening cysteine and the closing phenylalanine or tryptophan. D genes are given only for firm matches. Not every row has a clone size; where given, it reads once, few, many or a size class.

v_call,j_call,d_call,clone_size,cdr3_aa,cdr3_nt
TRBV12-3/TRBV12-4,TRBJ2-2,.,.,CASSSSGELFF,TGTGCCAGCTCCTCCTCGGGGGAGCTGTTTTTT
TRBV6-6,TRBJ2-3,.,.,CASSYSNGPSETQYF,TGTGCCAGCAGTTACTCGAACGGGCCATCAGAGACGCAGTATTTT
TRBV4-3,TRBJ1-6,.,.,CASSQVNSAANSPLHF,TGCGCCAGCAGCCAAGTAAATTCCGCGGCGAATTCACCCCTCCACTTT
TRBV6-1,TRBJ2-7,.,few,CASNLVTGTYEQYF,TGTGCCAGCAACTTGGTGACGGGAACCTACGAGCAGTACTTC
TRBV7-2,TRBJ2-4,TRBD2,few,CASSQSFGPGTRGLGTKNIQYF,TGTGCCAGCAGCCAAAGCTTCGGTCCCGGGACTAGAGGGTTAGGAACCAAAAACATTCAGTACTTC
TRBV7-8,TRBJ2-3,.,few,CASSARRGDGTDTQYF,TGTGCCAGCAGCGCCCGTAGAGGGGATGGCACAGATACGCAGTATTTT
TRBV2,TRBJ2-5,TRBD1,.,CASSLPGGDETQYF,TGTGCCAGCAGCCTCCCAGGGGGCGACGAGACCCAGTACTTC
TRBV7-6,TRBJ2-2,TRBD2,.,CASRPTSGRRTGELFF,TGTGCCAGCAGACCTACTAGCGGGAGACGGACCGGGGAGCTGTTTTTT
TRBV10-3,TRBJ1-6,.,.,CAISDIGASSYNSPLHF,TGTGCCATCAGTGATATCGGCGCGAGCTCCTATAATTCACCCCTCCACTTT
TRBV19,TRBJ2-1,TRBD2,few,CASSIGLATNEQFF,TGTGCCAGTAGTATAGGACTAGCGACAAATGAGCAGTTCTTC
TRBV27,TRBJ2-3,.,.,CASSFTLAINTDTQYF,TGTGCCAGCAGTTTCACCCTAGCGATAAACACAGATACGCAGTATTTT
TRBV19,TRBJ2-7,.,few,CASSRVDISYEQYF,TGTGCCAGTTCCCGGGTGGACATTTCCTACGAGCAGTACTTC
TRBV7-9,TRBJ1-5,.,.,CATANSNQPQHF,TGTGCCACCGCTAATAGCAATCAGCCCCAGCATTTT
TRBV19,TRBJ1-1,.,few,CASNQGRRPEAFF,TGTGCCAGTAATCAGGGGAGGAGGCCTGAAGCTTTCTTT
TRBV11-3,TRBJ2-3,.,few,CASSSLRDKSTDTQYF,TGTGCCAGCAGCTCACTCCGGGACAAAAGCACAGATACGCAGTATTTT
TRBV5-6,TRBJ2-1,TRBD1,.,CASSSTWTGDDEQFF,TGTGCCAGCAGCTCAACGTGGACAGGGGATGATGAGCAGTTCTTC
TRBV28,TRBJ2-3,.,few,CASSATSIADTQYF,TGTGCCAGCAGTGCGACTAGTATTGCAGATACGCAGTATTTT
TRBV18,TRBJ2-5,.,.,CASSYLRGALQETQYF,TGTGCCAGCTCATACCTCAGGGGGGCCCTCCAAGAGACCCAGTACTTC
TRBV19,TRBJ2-1,TRBD2,few,CASRTSGRGYNEQFF,TGTGCCAGTAGGACTAGCGGGAGGGGTTACAATGAGCAGTTCTTC
TRBV29-1,TRBJ2-1,TRBD2,.,CSGGLAGVIEQFF,TGCAGCGGAGGACTAGCGGGAGTCATTGAGCAGTTCTTC